This T cell receptor beta chain came from a study of T-cell reconstitution after alpha-beta-depleted transplantation in children. Worth noting for this clonotype: The antigen remains unidentified.

Overall study findings and caveats: Newly made T cells mostly supplied T-cell counts and diversity one year after transplant. Reports say that about two months after transplant, the alpha-beta T cells came out of several hundred graft clones that had expanded.

The ends lost 3 bases at V and 6 bases at J; junction bases unmatched: 5. This CDR3 comprises 15 residues. CDR1 and CDR2 from the germline V gene are MNHEY and SMNVEV (reference sequence). Researchers prepared the TCRbeta library using unique molecular identifiers, the study reports. Via MiXCR, TCRdb re-called the PCR reads, giving one row per CDR3 protein. The sample consists of about 980,000 distinct CDR3 sequences, about 31% of them appearing once. This chain links TRBV27 with TRBJ1-5; 10 bases fit TRBD1. This material consisted of PBMCs, mostly from graft donor cells, taken 360 days after TCRalphabeta/CD19-depleted stem cell transplant. This TCR came from a boy in the first two years of life who had a stem cell transplant for SCID, so the T cells may come from the graft donor. As DNA, the CDR3 is TGTGCCAGCAGTTTCGGGCGACAGGGGGCTCAGCCCCAGCATTTT. Its translation is CASSFGRQGAQPQHF.